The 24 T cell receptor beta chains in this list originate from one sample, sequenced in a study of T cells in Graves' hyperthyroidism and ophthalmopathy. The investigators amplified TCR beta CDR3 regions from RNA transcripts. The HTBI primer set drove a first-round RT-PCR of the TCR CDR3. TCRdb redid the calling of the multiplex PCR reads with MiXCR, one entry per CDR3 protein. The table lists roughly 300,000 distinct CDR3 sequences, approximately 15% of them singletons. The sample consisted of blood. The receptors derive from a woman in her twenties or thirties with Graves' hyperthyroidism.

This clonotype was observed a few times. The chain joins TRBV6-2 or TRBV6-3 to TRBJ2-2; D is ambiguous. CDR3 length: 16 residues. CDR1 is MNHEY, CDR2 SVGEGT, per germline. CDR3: CPTESMGTGATGELFF. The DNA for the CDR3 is TGTCCCACCGAGTCAATGGGAACTGGCGCCACCGGGGAGCTGTTTTTT.

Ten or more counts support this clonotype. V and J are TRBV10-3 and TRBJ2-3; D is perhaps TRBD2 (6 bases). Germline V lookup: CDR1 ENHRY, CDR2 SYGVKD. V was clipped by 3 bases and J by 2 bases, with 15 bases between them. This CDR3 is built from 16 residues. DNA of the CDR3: TGTGCCATCAGTGATGGGCAGGAGGGAAACACAGATACGCAGTATTTT. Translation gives CAISDGQEGNTDTQYF.

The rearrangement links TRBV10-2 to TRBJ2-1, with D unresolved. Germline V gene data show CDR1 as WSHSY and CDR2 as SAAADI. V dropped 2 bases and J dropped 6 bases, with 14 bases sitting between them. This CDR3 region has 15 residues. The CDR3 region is CASSEGKAGANEQFF. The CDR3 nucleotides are TGCGCCAGCAGTGAGGGGAAAGCTGGTGCCAATGAGCAGTTCTTC.

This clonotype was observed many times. The DNA of the CDR3 is TGTGCCAGCGGAGGTAGCGCCTACGAGCAGTACTTC. The encoded protein is CASGGSAYEQYF. The chain employs TRBV2 and TRBJ2-7, with D possibly TRBD2 on 5 matching bases. V dropped 8 bases and J dropped 2 bases, with 10 bases sitting between them. The CDR3 has 12 amino acids. Germline assignment: CDR1 SNHLY and CDR2 FYNNEI.

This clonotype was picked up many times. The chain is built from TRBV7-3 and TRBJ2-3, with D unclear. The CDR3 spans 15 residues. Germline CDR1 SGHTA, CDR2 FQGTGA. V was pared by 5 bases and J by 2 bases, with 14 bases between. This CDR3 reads CASSLSRDSTDTQYF. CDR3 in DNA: TGTGCCAGCAGCCTATCCAGAGATTCCACAGATACGCAGTATTTT. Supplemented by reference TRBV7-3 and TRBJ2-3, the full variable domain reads GAGVSQTPSNKVTEKGKYVELRCDPISGHTALYWYRQSLGQGPEFLIYFQGTGAADDSGLPNDRFFAVRPEGSVSTLKIQRTERGDSAVYLCASSLSRDSTDTQYFGPGTRLTVL.

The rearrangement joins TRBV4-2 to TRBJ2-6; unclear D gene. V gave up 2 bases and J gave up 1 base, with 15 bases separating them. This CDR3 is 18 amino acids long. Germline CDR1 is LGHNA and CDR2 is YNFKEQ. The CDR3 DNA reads TGTGCCAGCAGCCAATGGCCAGGCTTACGGTCTGGGGCCAACGTCCTGACTTTC. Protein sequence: CASSQWPGLRSGANVLTF.

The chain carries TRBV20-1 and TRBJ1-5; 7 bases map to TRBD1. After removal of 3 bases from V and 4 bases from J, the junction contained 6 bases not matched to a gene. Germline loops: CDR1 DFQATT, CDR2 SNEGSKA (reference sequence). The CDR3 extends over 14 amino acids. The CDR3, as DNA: TGCAGTGCTAGCCCGGGACAGATAAATCAGCCCCAGCATTTT. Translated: CSASPGQINQPQHF.

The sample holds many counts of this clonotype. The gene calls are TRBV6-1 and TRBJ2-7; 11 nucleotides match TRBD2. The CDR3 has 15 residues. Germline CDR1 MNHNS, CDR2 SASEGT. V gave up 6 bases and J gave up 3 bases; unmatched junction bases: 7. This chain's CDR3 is CASSPRTSGLYEQYF. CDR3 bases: TGTGCCAGCAGCCCTAGGACTAGCGGGCTCTACGAGCAGTACTTC.

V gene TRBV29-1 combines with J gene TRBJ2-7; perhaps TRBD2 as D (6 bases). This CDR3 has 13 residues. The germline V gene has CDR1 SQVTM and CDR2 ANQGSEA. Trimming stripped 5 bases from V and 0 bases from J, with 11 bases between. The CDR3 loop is CSVIDGSSYEQYF. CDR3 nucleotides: TGCAGCGTTATAGACGGGAGCTCCTACGAGCAGTACTTC.

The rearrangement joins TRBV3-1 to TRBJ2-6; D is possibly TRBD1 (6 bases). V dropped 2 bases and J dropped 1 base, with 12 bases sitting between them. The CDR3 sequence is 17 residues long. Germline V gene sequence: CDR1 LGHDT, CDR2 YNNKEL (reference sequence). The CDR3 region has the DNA TGTGCCAGCAGCCAAACACTGACAGGTTCTGGGGCCAACGTCCTGACTTTC. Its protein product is CASSQTLTGSGANVLTF.

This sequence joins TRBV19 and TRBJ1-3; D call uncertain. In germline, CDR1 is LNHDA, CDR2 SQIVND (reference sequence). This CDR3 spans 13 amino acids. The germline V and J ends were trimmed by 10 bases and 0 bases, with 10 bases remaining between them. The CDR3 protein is CATRIGSGNTIYF. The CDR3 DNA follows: TGTGCCACCAGGATCGGCTCTGGAAACACCATATATTTT.

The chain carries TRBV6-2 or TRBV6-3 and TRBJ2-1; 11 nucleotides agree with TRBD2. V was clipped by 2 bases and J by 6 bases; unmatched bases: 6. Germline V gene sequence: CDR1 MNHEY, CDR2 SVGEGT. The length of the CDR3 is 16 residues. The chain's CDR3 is CASSYRGLAGSNEQFF. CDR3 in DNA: TGTGCCAGCAGTTACCGCGGACTAGCGGGTAGCAATGAGCAGTTCTTC.

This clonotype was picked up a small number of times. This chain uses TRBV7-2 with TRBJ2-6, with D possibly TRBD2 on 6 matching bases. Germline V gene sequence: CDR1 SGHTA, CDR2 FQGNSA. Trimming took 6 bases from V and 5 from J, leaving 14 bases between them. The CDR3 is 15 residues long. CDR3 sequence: CASSPLATRANVLTF. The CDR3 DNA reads TGTGCCAGCAGTCCTCTAGCGACTCGGGCCAACGTCCTGACTTTC.

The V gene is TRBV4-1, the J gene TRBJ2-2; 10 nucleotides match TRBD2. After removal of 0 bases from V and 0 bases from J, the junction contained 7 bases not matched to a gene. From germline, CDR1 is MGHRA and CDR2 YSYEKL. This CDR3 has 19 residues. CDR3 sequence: CASSQDSPSGSANTGELFF. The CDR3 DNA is TGCGCCAGCAGCCAAGATTCGCCTAGCGGGAGCGCGAACACCGGGGAGCTGTTTTTT.

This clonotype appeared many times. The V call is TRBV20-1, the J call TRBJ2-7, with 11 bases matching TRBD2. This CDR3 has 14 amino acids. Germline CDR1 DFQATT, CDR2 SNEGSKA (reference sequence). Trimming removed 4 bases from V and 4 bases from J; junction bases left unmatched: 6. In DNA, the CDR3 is TGCAGTGCTAACGTGGGACTAGCGGTGTACGAGCAGTACTTC. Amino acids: CSANVGLAVYEQYF.

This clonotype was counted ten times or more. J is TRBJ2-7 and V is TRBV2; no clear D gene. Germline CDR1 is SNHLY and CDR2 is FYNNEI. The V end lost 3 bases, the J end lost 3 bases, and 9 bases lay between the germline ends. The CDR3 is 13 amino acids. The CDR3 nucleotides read TGTGCCAGCAGTGACCCTACAAACTACGAGCAGTACTTC. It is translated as CASSDPTNYEQYF.

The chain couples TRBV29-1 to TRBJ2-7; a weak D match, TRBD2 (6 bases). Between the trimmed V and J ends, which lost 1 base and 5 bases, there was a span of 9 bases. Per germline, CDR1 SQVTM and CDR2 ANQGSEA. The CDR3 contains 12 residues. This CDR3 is CSVEVGGHEQYF. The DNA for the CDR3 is TGCAGCGTTGAAGTGGGAGGCCACGAGCAGTACTTC.

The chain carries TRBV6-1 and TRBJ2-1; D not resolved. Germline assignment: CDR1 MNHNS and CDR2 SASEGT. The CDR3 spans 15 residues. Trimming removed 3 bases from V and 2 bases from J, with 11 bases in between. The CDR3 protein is CASSELDAAYNEQFF. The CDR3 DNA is TGTGCCAGCAGTGAGCTAGACGCGGCCTACAATGAGCAGTTCTTC.

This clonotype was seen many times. This CDR3 reads CSARNLAGGQETQYF. CDR3 DNA sequence: TGCAGTGCTAGAAATCTAGCGGGAGGTCAGGAGACCCAGTACTTC. The J gene is TRBJ2-5, the V gene TRBV20-1, with 11 bases lining up with TRBD2. V was pared by 2 bases and J by 5 bases, with 7 bases of the junction left unmatched. Germline-derived CDR1 and CDR2 are DFQATT and SNEGSKA (reference sequence). This CDR3 region has 15 residues.

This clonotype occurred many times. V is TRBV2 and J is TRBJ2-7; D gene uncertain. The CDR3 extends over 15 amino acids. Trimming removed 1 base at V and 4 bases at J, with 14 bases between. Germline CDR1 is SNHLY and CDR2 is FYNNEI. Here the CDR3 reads CASSEGLNISYEQYF. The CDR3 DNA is TGTGCCAGCAGTGAAGGACTCAACATCAGTTACGAGCAGTACTTC.

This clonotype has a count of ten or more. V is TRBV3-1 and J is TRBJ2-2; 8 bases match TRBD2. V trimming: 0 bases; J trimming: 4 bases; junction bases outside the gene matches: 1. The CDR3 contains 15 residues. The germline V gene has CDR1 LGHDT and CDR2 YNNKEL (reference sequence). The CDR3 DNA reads TGTGCCAGCAGCCAAGACGGGAGGGCCACCGGGGAGCTGTTTTTT. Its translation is CASSQDGRATGELFF. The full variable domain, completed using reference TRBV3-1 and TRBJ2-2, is DTAVSQTPKYLVTQMGNDKSIKCEQNLGHDTMYWYKQDSKKFLKIMFSYNNKELIINETVPNRFSPKSPDKAHLNLHINSLELGDSAVYFCASSQDGRATGELFFGEGSRLTVL.

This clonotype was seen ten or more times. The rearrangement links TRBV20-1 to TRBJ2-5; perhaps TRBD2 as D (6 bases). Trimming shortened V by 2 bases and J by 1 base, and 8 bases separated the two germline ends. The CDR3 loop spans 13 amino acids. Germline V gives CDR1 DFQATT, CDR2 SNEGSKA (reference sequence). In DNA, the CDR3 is TGCAGTGCTAGACGGGAGAGCCAAGAGACCCAGTACTTC. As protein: CSARRESQETQYF.

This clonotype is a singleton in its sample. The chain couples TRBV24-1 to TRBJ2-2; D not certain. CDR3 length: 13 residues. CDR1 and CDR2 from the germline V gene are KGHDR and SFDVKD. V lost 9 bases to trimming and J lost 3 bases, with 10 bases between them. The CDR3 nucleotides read TGTGCCACCGCCAAAGGGCACACCGGGGAGCTGTTTTTT. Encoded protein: CATAKGHTGELFF.

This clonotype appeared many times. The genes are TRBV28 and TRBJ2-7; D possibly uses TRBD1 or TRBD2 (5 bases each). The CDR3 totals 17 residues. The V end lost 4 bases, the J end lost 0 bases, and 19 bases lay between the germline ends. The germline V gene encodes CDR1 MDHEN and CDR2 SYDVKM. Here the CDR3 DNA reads TGTGCCAGCAGTTCCCAACGGGGCCAAAGGGGCTCCTACGAGCAGTACTTC. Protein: CASSSQRGQRGSYEQYF.